The next 10 T cell receptor beta chains were all read from a single sample in a study of Ad26.COV2.S vaccination and SARS-CoV-2 variants. Sequencing was performed with immunoSEQ multiplex PCR; in TCRdb, only in-frame clones are kept and a portion is missing. The sample yields 350,000 to 450,000 clones, around 92% seen once. Treatment defined: some 20 received Ad26.COV2.S at low or high dose, single or two shots; roughly five received placebo; per-sample allocation not given. Repertoires come from day 63 after the first vaccine or placebo injection. The specimen comprised peripheral blood, sampled in a trial of Ad26.COV2.S vaccine versus placebo. The origin of the receptors is a person aged 18-65 years who received the Ad26.COV2.S COVID-19 vaccine or a placebo.

The chain recombines TRBV6-5 with TRBJ2-1; tentatively, D is TRBD2 (5 bases). Germline lookup yields CDR1 MNHEY and CDR2 SVGAGI. Trimming left V 5 bases short and J 5 bases short, with 10 bases between. The CDR3 length is 13 residues. This chain's CDR3 is CASSRSGNNEQFF. In DNA form, the CDR3 reads TGTGCCAGCAGTAGATCCGGGAACAATGAGCAGTTCTTC.

V usage is TRBV28 and J usage is TRBJ2-2; 11 bases are shared with TRBD2. The V gene's germline CDR1 is MDHEN and CDR2 SYDVKM. V trimming: 6 bases; J trimming: 4 bases; junction bases outside the gene matches: 4. The CDR3 extends over 15 amino acids. The CDR3 sequence is CASSPGTSGTGELFF. DNA of the CDR3: TGTGCCAGCAGCCCCGGGACTAGCGGCACCGGGGAGCTGTTTTTT. Drawing the rest from reference TRBV28 and TRBJ2-2, the complete variable domain is DVKVTQSSRYLVKRTGEKVFLECVQDMDHENMFWYRQDPGLGLRLIYFSYDVKMKEKGDIPEGYSVSREKKERFSLILESASTNQTSMYLCASSPGTSGTGELFFGEGSRLTVL.

V usage is TRBV6-2 or TRBV6-3 and J usage is TRBJ1-1; possibly TRBD1 for D (5 bases). CDR1 and CDR2 from the germline V gene are MNHEY and SVGEGT. This CDR3 contains 14 residues. V lost 3 bases and J 1 base, leaving 9 bases between the germline ends. In DNA, the CDR3 is TGTGCCAGCAGTTATCGGACATGGAACACTGAAGCTTTCTTT. This sequence encodes CASSYRTWNTEAFF.

The gene calls are TRBV9 and TRBJ2-3; 7 bases align to TRBD2. The CDR3 runs to 14 residues. Trimming at V came to 4 bases and at J to 5 bases, leaving 7 bases not matched to a gene. Germline loops: CDR1 SGDLS, CDR2 YYNGEE. CDR3 sequence: CASSSEGGVDTQYF. In nucleotides, the CDR3 is TGTGCCAGCAGCTCCGAGGGAGGGGTAGATACGCAGTATTTT.

The rearrangement links TRBV4-3 to TRBJ2-2; 11 bases are shared with TRBD1. Germline V lookup: CDR1 LGHNA, CDR2 YSLEER. V lost 3 bases, J lost 4 bases, and 4 bases stayed unmatched. This CDR3 has 16 amino acids. The CDR3 region has the DNA TGCGCCAGCAGCCAGGTTGGGACAGGGGGCACCGGGGAGCTGTTTTTT. Amino acid sequence: CASSQVGTGGTGELFF.

The V and J genes are TRBV5-8 and TRBJ2-2; D remains ambiguous. The CDR3 runs to 13 residues. From germline, CDR1 is SGHTS and CDR2 YDEGEE. V shed 4 bases and J shed 4 bases, with 8 bases lying between them. CDR3: CASSLVGTGELFF. The CDR3 DNA sequence: TGTGCCAGCAGCCTTGTCGGCACCGGGGAGCTGTTTTTT.

V usage is TRBV19 and J usage is TRBJ2-6; D gene uncertain. The CDR3 contains 16 residues. CDR1 is LNHDA and CDR2 is SQIVND in the germline V gene (reference sequence). Deletions cut 2 bases from V and 0 bases from J, with 8 bases between. CDR3 residues: CASSIWSPSGANVLTF. The CDR3 nucleotides read TGTGCCAGTAGTATATGGAGCCCCTCTGGGGCCAACGTCCTGACTTTC.

The rearrangement uses TRBV19 and TRBJ2-1; D perhaps matches TRBD2 (6 bases). Trimming took off 3 bases at V and 2 bases at J, with 11 bases between the two ends. Germline V gene sequence: CDR1 LNHDA, CDR2 SQIVND (reference sequence). This CDR3 has 15 residues. CDR3 DNA: TGTGCCAGTAGTATTAGGAGGGACGCCTACAATGAGCAGTTCTTC. It encodes CASSIRRDAYNEQFF.

The rearrangement links TRBV5-1 to TRBJ2-3; no clear D. Germline CDR1 is SGHRS and CDR2 is YFSETQ. Deletions cut 4 bases from V and 6 bases from J, with 15 bases between. The CDR3 spans 14 residues. The CDR3 DNA reads as TGCGCCAGCAGCGAACTAATCGGTGAGGATACGCAGTATTTT. Protein: CASSELIGEDTQYF.

This clone appeared once. DNA for the CDR3: TGTGCCAGCACCCCAGACAGCCAAGAGACCCAGTACTTC. Protein sequence: CASTPDSQETQYF. The chain joins TRBV12-3 or TRBV12-4 to TRBJ2-5; tentative D call: TRBD1 (5 bases). There are 13 residues in the CDR3. V was cut by 7 bases and J by 1 base, with 10 bases left in between.